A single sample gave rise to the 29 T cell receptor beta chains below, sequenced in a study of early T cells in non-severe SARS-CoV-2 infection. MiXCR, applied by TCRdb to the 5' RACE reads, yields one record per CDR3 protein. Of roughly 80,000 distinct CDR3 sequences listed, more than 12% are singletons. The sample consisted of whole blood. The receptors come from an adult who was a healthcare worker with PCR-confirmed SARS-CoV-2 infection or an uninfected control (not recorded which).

This chain's CDR3 is CSAEPLNTGELFF. DNA of the CDR3: TGCAGCGCTGAGCCCCTGAACACCGGGGAGCTGTTTTTT. The chain combines TRBV29-1 with TRBJ2-2; no reliable D call. V was shortened by 7 bases and J by 1 base, with 10 bases between the two germline ends. Germline V lookup: CDR1 SQVTM, CDR2 ANQGSEA. The CDR3 runs to 13 residues.

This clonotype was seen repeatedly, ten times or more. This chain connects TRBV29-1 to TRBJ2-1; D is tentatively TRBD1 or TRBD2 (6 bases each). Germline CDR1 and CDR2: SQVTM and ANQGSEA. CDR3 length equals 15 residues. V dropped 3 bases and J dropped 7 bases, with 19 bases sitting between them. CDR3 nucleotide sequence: TGCAGCGTTGACGAGACAGGAGGAGGGGGGAATGAGCAGTTCTTC. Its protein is CSVDETGGGGNEQFF.

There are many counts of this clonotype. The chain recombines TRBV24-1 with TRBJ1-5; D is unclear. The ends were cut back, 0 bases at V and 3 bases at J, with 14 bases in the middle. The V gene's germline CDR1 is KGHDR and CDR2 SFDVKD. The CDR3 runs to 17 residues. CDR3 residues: CATSDLQGVASNQPQHF. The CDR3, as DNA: TGTGCCACCAGTGATTTGCAAGGAGTAGCCTCCAATCAGCCCCAGCATTTT.

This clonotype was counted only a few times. CDR3 in amino acids: CASTPRGRGGTEAFF. The CDR3 DNA reads as TGTGCCAGCACTCCACGGGGGAGAGGAGGCACTGAAGCTTTCTTT. This rearrangement joins TRBV2 to TRBJ1-1, with D maybe TRBD1 (5 bases). Trimming shortened V by 7 bases and J by 4 bases, and 19 bases separated the two germline ends. The CDR3 totals 15 residues. Per germline, CDR1 SNHLY and CDR2 FYNNEI. The full variable domain, rest sourced from reference TRBV2 and TRBJ1-1, is EPEVTQTPSHQVTQMGQEVILRCVPISNHLYFYWYRQILGQKVEFLVSFYNNEISEKSEIFDDQFSVERPDGSNFTLKIRSTKLEDSAMYFCASTPRGRGGTEAFFGQGTRLTVV.

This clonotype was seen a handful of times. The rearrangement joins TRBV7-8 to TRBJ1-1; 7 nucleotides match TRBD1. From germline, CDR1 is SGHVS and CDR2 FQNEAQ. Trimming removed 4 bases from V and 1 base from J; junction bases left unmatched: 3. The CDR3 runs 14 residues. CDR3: CASSSGGRNTEAFF. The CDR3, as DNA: TGTGCCAGCAGCTCAGGGGGGAGGAACACTGAAGCTTTCTTT.

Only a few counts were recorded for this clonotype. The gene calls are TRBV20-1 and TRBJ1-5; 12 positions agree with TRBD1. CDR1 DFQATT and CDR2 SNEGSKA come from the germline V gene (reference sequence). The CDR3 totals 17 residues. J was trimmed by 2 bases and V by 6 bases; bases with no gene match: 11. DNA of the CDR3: TGCAGTGCAAAGACAGGGACAGGGGGCATGGGCAATCAGCCCCAGCATTTT. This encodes CSAKTGTGGMGNQPQHF.

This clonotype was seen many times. Here the CDR3 reads CASSLPGFYNEQFF. The CDR3 nucleotides read TGTGCCAGCAGCCTACCGGGGTTCTACAATGAGCAGTTCTTC. J is TRBJ2-1 and V is TRBV7-9; D may be TRBD2 (5 bases). V was shortened by 5 bases and J by 3 bases, with 11 bases between the two germline ends. The CDR3 has 14 residues. Germline CDR1 SEHNR, CDR2 FQNEAQ (reference sequence).

CDR3 amino acids: CAWSLTNYGYTF. Written as DNA, the CDR3 is TGTGCCTGGAGTCTCACTAACTATGGCTACACCTTC. The V call is TRBV30, the J call TRBJ1-2; D gene unclear. Germline V lookup: CDR1 GTSNPN, CDR2 SVGIG (reference sequence). Trimming cost V 2 bases and J 0 bases, with 4 bases left between them. The CDR3 is made up of 12 amino acids.

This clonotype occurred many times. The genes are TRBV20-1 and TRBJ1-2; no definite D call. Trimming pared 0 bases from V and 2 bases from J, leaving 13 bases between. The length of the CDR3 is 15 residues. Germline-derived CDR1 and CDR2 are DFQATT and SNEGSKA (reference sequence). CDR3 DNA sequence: TGCAGTGCTAGAGATAGGGATTACAGAAACTATGGCTACACCTTC. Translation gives CSARDRDYRNYGYTF.

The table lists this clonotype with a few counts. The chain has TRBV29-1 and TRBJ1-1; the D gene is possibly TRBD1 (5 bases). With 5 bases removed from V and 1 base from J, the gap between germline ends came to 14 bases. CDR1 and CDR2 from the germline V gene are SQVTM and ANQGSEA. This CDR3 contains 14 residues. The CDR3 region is CSVFPGPSNTEAFF. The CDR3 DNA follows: TGCAGCGTTTTCCCGGGACCATCGAACACTGAAGCTTTCTTT. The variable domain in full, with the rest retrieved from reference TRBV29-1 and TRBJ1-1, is SAVISQKPSRDICQRGTSLTIQCQVDSQVTMMFWYRQQPGQSLTLIATANQGSEATYESGFVIDKFPISRPNLTFSTLTVSNMSPEDSSIYLCSVFPGPSNTEAFFGQGTRLTVV.

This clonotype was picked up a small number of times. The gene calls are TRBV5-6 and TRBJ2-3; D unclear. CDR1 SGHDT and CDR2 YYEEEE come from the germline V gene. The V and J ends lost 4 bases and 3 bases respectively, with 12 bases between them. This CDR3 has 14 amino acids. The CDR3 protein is CASSRPTATDTQYF. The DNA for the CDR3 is TGTGCCAGCAGCCGCCCGACCGCAACAGATACGCAGTATTTT.

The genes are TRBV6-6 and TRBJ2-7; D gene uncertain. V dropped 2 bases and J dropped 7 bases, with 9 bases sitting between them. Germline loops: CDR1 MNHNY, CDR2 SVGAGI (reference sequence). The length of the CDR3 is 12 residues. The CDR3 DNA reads TGTGCCAGCAGTTACCGGACCGGTGAGCAGTACTTC. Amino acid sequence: CASSYRTGEQYF.

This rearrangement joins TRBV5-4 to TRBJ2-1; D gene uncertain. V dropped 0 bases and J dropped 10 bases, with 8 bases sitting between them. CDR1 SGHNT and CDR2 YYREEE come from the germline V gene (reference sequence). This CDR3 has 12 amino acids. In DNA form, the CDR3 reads TGTGCCAGCAGCTTGGGCCCGTCAGAGCAGTTCTTC. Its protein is CASSLGPSEQFF.

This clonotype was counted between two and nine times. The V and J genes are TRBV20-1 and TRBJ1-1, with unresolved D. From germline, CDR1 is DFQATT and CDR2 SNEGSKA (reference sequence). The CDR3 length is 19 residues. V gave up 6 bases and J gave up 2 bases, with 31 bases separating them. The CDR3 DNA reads TGCAGTGCCCCCCTCATCCCCACCCGGGCGGCATCCCGAAACACTGAAGCTTTCTTT. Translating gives CSAPLIPTRAASRNTEAFF.

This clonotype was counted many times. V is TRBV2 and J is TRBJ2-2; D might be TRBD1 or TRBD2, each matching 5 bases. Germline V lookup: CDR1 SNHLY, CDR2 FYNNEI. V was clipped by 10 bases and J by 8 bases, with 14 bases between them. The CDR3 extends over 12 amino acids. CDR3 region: CATEGFGGELFF. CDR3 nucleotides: TGTGCCACCGAGGGGTTCGGGGGGGAGCTGTTTTTT.

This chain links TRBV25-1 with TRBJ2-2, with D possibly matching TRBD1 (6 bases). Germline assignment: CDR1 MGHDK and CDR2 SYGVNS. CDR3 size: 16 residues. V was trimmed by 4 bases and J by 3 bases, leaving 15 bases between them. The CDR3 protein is CASSGNQGFDTGELFF. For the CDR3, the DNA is TGTGCCAGCAGTGGGAATCAGGGGTTTGACACCGGGGAGCTGTTTTTT.

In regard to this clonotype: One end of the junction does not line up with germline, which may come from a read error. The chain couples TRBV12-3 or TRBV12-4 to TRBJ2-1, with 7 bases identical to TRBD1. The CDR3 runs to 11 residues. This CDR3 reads CVSTRDSLQFF. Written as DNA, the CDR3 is TGTGTCAGCACCCGGGACAGCCTACAGTTCTTC.

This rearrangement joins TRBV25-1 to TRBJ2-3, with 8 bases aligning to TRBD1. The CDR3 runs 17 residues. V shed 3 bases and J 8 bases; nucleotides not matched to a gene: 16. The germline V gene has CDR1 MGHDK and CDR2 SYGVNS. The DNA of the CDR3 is TGTGCCAGCAGTGAGCCCCAGGGGGCATTACGATCCGGTACGCAGTATTTT. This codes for CASSEPQGALRSGTQYF. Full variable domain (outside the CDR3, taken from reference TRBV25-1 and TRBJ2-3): EADIYQTPRYLVIGTGKKITLECSQTMGHDKMYWYQQDPGMELHLIHYSYGVNSTEKGDLSSESTVSRIRTEHFPLTLESARPSHTSQYLCASSEPQGALRSGTQYFGPGTRLTVL.

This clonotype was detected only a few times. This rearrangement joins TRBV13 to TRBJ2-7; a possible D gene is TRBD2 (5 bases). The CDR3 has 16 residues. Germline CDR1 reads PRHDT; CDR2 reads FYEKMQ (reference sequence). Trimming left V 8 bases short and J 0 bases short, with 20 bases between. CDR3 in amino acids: CASLQTNPGSSYEQYF. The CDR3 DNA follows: TGTGCCAGCCTACAGACCAACCCGGGGTCCTCCTACGAGCAGTACTTC.

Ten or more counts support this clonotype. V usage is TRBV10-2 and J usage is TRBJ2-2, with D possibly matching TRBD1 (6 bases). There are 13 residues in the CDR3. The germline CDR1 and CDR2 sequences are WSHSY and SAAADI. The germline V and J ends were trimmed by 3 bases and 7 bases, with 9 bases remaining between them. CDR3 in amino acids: CASSEQGIGELFF. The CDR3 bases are TGCGCCAGCAGTGAACAGGGAATCGGGGAGCTGTTTTTT.

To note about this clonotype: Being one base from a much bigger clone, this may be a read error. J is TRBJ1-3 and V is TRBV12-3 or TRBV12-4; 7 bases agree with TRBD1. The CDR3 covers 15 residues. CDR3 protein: CTSRLGQFSENTIYF. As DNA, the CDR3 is TGTACCAGCAGATTGGGACAGTTCTCTGAAAACACCATATATTTT.

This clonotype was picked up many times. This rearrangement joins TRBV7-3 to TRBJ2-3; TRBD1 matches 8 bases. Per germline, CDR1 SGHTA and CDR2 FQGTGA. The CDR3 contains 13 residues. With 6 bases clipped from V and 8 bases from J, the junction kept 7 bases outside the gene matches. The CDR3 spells CASSRQGSGTQYF. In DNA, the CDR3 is TGTGCCAGCAGTAGACAGGGGTCGGGTACGCAGTATTTT.

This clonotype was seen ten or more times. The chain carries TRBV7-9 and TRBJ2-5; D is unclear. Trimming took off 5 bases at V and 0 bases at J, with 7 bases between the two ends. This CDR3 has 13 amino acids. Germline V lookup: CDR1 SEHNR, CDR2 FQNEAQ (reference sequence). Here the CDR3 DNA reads TGTGCCAGCAGCCGCGGACACCAAGAGACCCAGTACTTC. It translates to CASSRGHQETQYF.

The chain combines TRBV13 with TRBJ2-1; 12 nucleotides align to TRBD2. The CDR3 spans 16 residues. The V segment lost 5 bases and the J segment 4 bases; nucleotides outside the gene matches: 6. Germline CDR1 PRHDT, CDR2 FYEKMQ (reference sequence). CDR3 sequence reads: CASSPSGRAFYNEQFF. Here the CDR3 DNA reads TGTGCCAGCAGCCCTAGCGGGAGGGCCTTTTACAATGAGCAGTTCTTC. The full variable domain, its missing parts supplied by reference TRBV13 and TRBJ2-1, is AAGVIQSPRHLIKEKRETATLKCYPIPRHDTVYWYQQGPGQDPQFLISFYEKMQSDKGSIPDRFSAQQFSDYHSELNMSSLELGDSALYFCASSPSGRAFYNEQFFGPGTRLTVL.

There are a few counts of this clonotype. The CDR3 loop reads CSARNSNTGELFF. Written as DNA, the CDR3 is TGCAGTGCTAGAAACTCGAACACCGGGGAGCTGTTTTTT. This rearrangement joins TRBV20-1 to TRBJ2-2; D gene uncertain. Per the germline V gene, CDR1 is DFQATT and CDR2 is SNEGSKA (reference sequence). The CDR3 totals 13 residues. Trimming removed 2 bases at V and 0 bases at J, with 4 bases between.

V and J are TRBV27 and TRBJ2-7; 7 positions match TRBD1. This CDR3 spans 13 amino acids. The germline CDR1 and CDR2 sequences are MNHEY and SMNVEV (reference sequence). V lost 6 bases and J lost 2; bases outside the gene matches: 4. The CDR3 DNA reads TGTGCCAGCAGCAACGGACAGGCCTACGAGCAGTACTTC. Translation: CASSNGQAYEQYF.

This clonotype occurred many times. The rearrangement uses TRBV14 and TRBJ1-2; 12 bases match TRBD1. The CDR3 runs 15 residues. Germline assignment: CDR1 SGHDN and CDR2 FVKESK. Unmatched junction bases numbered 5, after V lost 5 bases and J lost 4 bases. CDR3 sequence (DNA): TGTGCCAGCAGCGGGACAGGGGGCGCCGGCTATGGCTACACCTTC. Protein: CASSGTGGAGYGYTF.

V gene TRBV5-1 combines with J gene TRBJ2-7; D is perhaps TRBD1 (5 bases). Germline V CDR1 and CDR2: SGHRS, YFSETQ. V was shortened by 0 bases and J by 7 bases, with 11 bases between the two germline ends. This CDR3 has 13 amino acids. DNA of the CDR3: TGCGCCAGCAGCTTGGGCAGGCCAGGGGAGCAGTACTTC. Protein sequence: CASSLGRPGEQYF.

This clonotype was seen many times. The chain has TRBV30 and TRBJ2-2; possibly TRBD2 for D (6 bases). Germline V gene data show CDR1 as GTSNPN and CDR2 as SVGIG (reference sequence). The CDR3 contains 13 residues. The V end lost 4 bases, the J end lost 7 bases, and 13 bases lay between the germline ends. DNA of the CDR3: TGTGCCTGGAATAACCTAGCGATCGGGGAGCTGTTTTTT. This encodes CAWNNLAIGELFF.